Following are 8 T cell receptor beta chains from one sample sequenced in a study of shared clonotypes between healthy human individuals. CD45RO-negative cells were positively selected for CCR7, leaving out terminally differentiated effector memory CD45RA+ cells. Using immunoSEQ multiplex PCR, the repertoire was profiled, and TCRdb retains in-frame clones only, with some absent. The data contain about 2 million clones, about 95% of them seen just once; the ten biggest clones take up 1% to 1.3%. Sequenced input: naive CD8+ T cells sorted from blood. Source of these receptors: a young man in good health.

J is TRBJ1-1 and V is TRBV2, with 7 bases fitting TRBD1. This CDR3 is built from 14 residues. V dropped 3 bases and J dropped 4; count of bases not matched to a gene: 5. Germline CDR1 SNHLY, CDR2 FYNNEI. The DNA of the CDR3 is TGTGCCAGCAGTGATCCCTCAGGGGGCACTGAAGCTTTCTTT. The encoded protein is CASSDPSGGTEAFF.

V gene TRBV7-9 combines with J gene TRBJ1-1, with 10 bases lining up with TRBD1. V lost 4 bases and J lost 10; bases outside the gene matches: 3. The CDR3 is made up of 12 amino acids. Germline V gene sequence: CDR1 SEHNR, CDR2 FQNEAQ (reference sequence). CDR3 protein: CASSSGTGAAFF. CDR3 nucleotides: TGTGCCAGCAGCTCAGGGACAGGGGCAGCTTTCTTT.

This clone was seen more than once but under ten times. The gene calls are TRBV19 and TRBJ1-6, with 7 bases lining up with TRBD1. The CDR3 extends over 14 amino acids. The germline V gene encodes CDR1 LNHDA and CDR2 SQIVND (reference sequence). V lost 3 bases to trimming and J lost 5 bases; unmatched junction nucleotides: 1. The CDR3 loop is CASSMGTDNSPLHF. The CDR3 region has the DNA TGTGCCAGTAGTATGGGGACAGATAATTCACCCCTCCACTTT. Full variable domain (remainder filled in from reference TRBV19 and TRBJ1-6): DGGITQSPKYLFRKEGQNVTLSCEQNLNHDAMYWYRQDPGQGLRLIYYSQIVNDFQKGDIAEGYSVSREKKESFPLTVTSAQKNPTAFYLCASSMGTDNSPLHFGNGTRLTVT.

To note about this clone: Different DNA sequences within this sample yield the same CDR3. This sequence joins TRBV7-9 and TRBJ1-2; D is ambiguous. CDR3 length equals 14 residues. Trimming removed 5 bases from V and 0 bases from J, with 10 bases in between. Germline V gene sequence: CDR1 SEHNR, CDR2 FQNEAQ (reference sequence). The CDR3 DNA follows: TGTGCCAGCAGCCTCGGGGAAGCTAACTATGGCTACACCTTC. This sequence encodes CASSLGEANYGYTF.

The CDR3 sequence: CASSLWDRGPVQETQYF. As DNA, the CDR3 is TGTGCCAGCAGCTTGTGGGACAGGGGGCCGGTGCAAGAGACCCAGTACTTC. The chain combines TRBV5-6 with TRBJ2-5, with 12 bases fitting TRBD1. Germline loops: CDR1 SGHDT, CDR2 YYEEEE. The CDR3 has 17 residues. V lost 1 base and J lost 2; bases outside the gene matches: 6.

The V and J genes are TRBV27 and TRBJ1-2; 7 bases align to TRBD1. In germline, CDR1 is MNHEY, CDR2 SMNVEV (reference sequence). This CDR3 region has 13 residues. Trimming at V came to 6 bases and at J to 6 bases, leaving 7 bases not matched to a gene. The CDR3 is CASSPDRVDGYTF. As DNA, the CDR3 is TGTGCCAGCAGCCCAGACAGGGTAGATGGCTACACCTTC.

The chain joins TRBV27 to TRBJ2-3; TRBD2 agrees at 10 bases. This CDR3 region has 16 residues. Germline CDR1 reads MNHEY; CDR2 reads SMNVEV (reference sequence). V was pared by 3 bases and J by 1 base, with 4 bases of the junction left unmatched. Written as DNA, the CDR3 is TGTGCCAGCAGTTTTTTGGGGACTAGCGGCACAGATACGCAGTATTTT. Residues: CASSFLGTSGTDTQYF.

The CDR3 reads CASSLKGPYNSPLHF. The DNA of the CDR3 is TGTGCCAGCAGCTTGAAGGGTCCCTATAATTCACCCCTCCACTTT. The genes are TRBV5-4 and TRBJ1-6; D is undetermined. V dropped 1 base and J dropped 2 bases, with 7 bases sitting between them. CDR1 and CDR2 from the germline V gene are SGHNT and YYREEE (reference sequence). The CDR3 runs 15 residues.